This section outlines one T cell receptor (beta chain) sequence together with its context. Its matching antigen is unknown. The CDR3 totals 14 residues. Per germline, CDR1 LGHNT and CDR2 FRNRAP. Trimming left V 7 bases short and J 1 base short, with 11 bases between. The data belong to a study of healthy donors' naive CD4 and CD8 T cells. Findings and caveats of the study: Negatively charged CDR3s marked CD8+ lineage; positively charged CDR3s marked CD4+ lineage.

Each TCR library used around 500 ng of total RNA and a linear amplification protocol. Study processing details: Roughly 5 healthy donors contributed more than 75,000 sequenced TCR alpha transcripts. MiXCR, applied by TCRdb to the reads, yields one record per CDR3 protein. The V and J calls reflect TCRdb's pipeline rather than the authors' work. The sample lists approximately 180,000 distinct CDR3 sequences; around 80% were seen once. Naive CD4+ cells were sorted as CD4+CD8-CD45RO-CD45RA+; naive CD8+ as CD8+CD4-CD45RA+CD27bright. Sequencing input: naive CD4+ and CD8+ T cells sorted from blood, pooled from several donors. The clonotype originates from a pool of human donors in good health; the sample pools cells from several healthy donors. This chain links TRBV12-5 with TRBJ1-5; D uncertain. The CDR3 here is CASVPELSNQPQHF. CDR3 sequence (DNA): TGTGCTAGTGTACCGGAATTGAGCAATCAGCCCCAGCATTTT. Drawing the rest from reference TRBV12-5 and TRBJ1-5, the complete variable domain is DARVTQTPRHKVTEMGQEVTMRCQPILGHNTVFWYRQTMMQGLELLAYFRNRAPLDDSGMPKDRFSAEMPDATLATLKIQPSEPRDSAVYFCASVPELSNQPQHFGDGTRLSIL.